These 14 T cell receptor beta chains came from one sample sequenced in a study of shared clonotypes between healthy human individuals. Using immunoSEQ multiplex PCR, the repertoire was profiled, and TCRdb retains in-frame clones only, with some absent. There are approximately 740,000 clones in the sample; 74% occur only once, and 1.7% lies in the top ten. Sequencing was performed on memory CD4+ T cells sorted from blood. Subset: CD45RA-negative fraction. These receptor sequences come from a woman in her twenties or thirties in good health.

The chain couples TRBV6-6 to TRBJ1-1, with no clear D. Germline V gene sequence: CDR1 MNHNY, CDR2 SVGAGI (reference sequence). The V end was cut by 6 bases, the J end by 1 base, with 9 bases between. This CDR3 has 13 amino acids. This chain's CDR3 is CASRQPGNTEAFF. As DNA, the CDR3 is TGTGCCAGCAGACAACCGGGGAACACTGAAGCTTTCTTT.

This clone was observed once. The CDR3 here is CASSPGSGQGNTEAFF. The CDR3 nucleotides are TGTGCCAGTAGCCCCGGGTCGGGACAGGGGAACACTGAAGCTTTCTTT. V gene TRBV19 combines with J gene TRBJ1-1; TRBD1 aligns across 9 bases. The CDR3 contains 16 residues. Looked up from germline, CDR1 is LNHDA and CDR2 is SQIVND (reference sequence). Trimming removed 6 bases from V and 1 base from J; junction bases left unmatched: 9.

As for this clone: This clone may be a read error of a much larger clone one base away. Distinct nucleotide sequences in the sample also encode this CDR3. This chain connects TRBV5-4 to TRBJ2-7; tentatively, D is TRBD1 (6 bases). CDR1 is SGHNT, CDR2 YYREEE, per germline (reference sequence). CDR3 length equals 13 residues. The V end lost 2 bases, the J end lost 3 bases, and 9 bases lay between the germline ends. The CDR3 protein is CASSFQGNYEQYF. DNA of the CDR3: TGTGCCAGCAGCTTTCAGGGGAACTACGAGCAGTACTTC. Based on the CDR3 plus reference TRBV5-4 and TRBJ2-7, the full variable domain is ETGVTQSPTHLIKTRGQQVTLRCSSQSGHNTVSWYQQALGQGPQFIFQYYREEENGRGNFPPRFSGLQFPNYSSELNVNALELDDSALYLCASSFQGNYEQYFGPGTRLTVT.

Only one count was recorded for this clone. The chain employs TRBV10-1 and TRBJ2-7; the match to TRBD1 covers 9 bases. The V gene end was trimmed by 3 bases and the J gene end by 1 base; junction bases not matched to a gene: 1. CDR3 length: 14 residues. Germline V CDR1 and CDR2: WNHNN, SYGVQD (reference sequence). The DNA for the CDR3 is TGCGCCAGCAGTGACGGACAGGGGTCCTACGAGCAGTACTTC. Amino acid sequence: CASSDGQGSYEQYF.

The rearrangement links TRBV9 to TRBJ1-5; D is uncertain. The germline V gene encodes CDR1 SGDLS and CDR2 YYNGEE. V lost 0 bases to trimming and J lost 6 bases, with 7 bases between them. The CDR3 runs 13 residues. The DNA of the CDR3 is TGTGCCAGCAGCGTAGGATACGGTCAGCCCCAGCATTTT. This translates into CASSVGYGQPQHF.

The chain uses TRBV28 and TRBJ1-2; 7 bases map to TRBD1. The CDR3 is 14 amino acids. CDR1 and CDR2 from the germline V gene are MDHEN and SYDVKM. V trimming: 6 bases; J trimming: 4 bases; junction bases outside the gene matches: 8. The CDR3 sequence: CASRGTEAGYGYTF. The CDR3 region has the DNA TGTGCCAGCAGGGGGACAGAGGCCGGCTATGGCTACACCTTC.

V and J are TRBV28 and TRBJ2-7, with D perhaps TRBD2 (5 bases). V was clipped by 8 bases and J by 7 bases, with 27 bases between them. This CDR3 is built from 16 residues. CDR1 is MDHEN, CDR2 SYDVKM, per germline. In nucleotides, the CDR3 is TGTGCCAGCTCTGGTCCGGCGGCAGTCCTAGCCTGGGAGCAGTACTTC. Its protein is CASSGPAAVLAWEQYF.

CDR3 protein: CASSERRSEKLFF. The CDR3, as DNA: TGTGCCAGCAGTGAACGACGTAGTGAAAAACTGTTTTTT. The rearrangement links TRBV2 to TRBJ1-4, with no clear D. The ends were cut back, 2 bases at V and 7 bases at J, with 8 bases in the middle. CDR1 and CDR2 (germline): SNHLY, FYNNEI. This CDR3 spans 13 amino acids.

The V gene is TRBV5-1, the J gene TRBJ2-1; the D call may be TRBD1 or TRBD2 (5 bases each). The CDR3 contains 15 residues. Germline CDR1 SGHRS, CDR2 YFSETQ. Trimming left V 3 bases short and J 9 bases short, with 19 bases between. This CDR3 is CASSYRDPRAGEQFF. CDR3 sequence (DNA): TGCGCCAGCAGCTACCGGGACCCCCGGGCCGGTGAGCAGTTCTTC.

The DNA of the CDR3 is TGTGCCAGCAGCCCCCTCCGTCTGCCGGGACAGGGGAGCTCTGGGGCCAACGTCCTGACTTTC. It specifies CASSPLRLPGQGSSGANVLTF. V is TRBV7-8 and J is TRBJ2-6, with 10 bases identical to TRBD1. Losses at the gene ends were 5 bases for V and 0 bases for J; bases not matched to a gene: 16. CDR1 SGHVS and CDR2 FQNEAQ come from the germline V gene. The CDR3 has 21 residues. Combining the CDR3 with reference TRBV7-8 and TRBJ2-6 gives the whole variable domain GAGVSQSPRYKVAKRGQDVALRCDPISGHVSLFWYQQALGQGPEFLTYFQNEAQLDKSGLPSDRFFAERPEGSVSTLKIQRTQQEDSAVYLCASSPLRLPGQGSSGANVLTFGAGSRLTVL.

This clone was seen more than once but under ten times. The rearrangement joins TRBV7-2 to TRBJ2-5; 8 bases agree with TRBD1. Trimming cost V 5 bases and J 1 base; bases outside gene matches: 6. Germline V gives CDR1 SGHTA, CDR2 FQGNSA. The CDR3 sequence is 15 residues long. CDR3 sequence reads: CASSGRTGTQETQYF. CDR3 nucleotide sequence: TGTGCCAGCAGCGGACGGACAGGGACCCAAGAGACCCAGTACTTC.

The rearrangement joins TRBV19 to TRBJ1-5; the D is unclear. The CDR3 totals 13 residues. V dropped 5 bases and J dropped 7 bases, with 12 bases sitting between them. Germline CDR1 is LNHDA and CDR2 is SQIVND (reference sequence). The CDR3 DNA sequence: TGTGCCAGTAGTCTAGGACTGCGCCAGCCCCAGCATTTT. It yields the protein CASSLGLRQPQHF.

This clone showed up just a few times. The V and J genes are TRBV5-1 and TRBJ2-3, with TRBD2 identical over 8 bases. Germline V lookup: CDR1 SGHRS, CDR2 YFSETQ. V was pared by 7 bases and J by 4 bases, with 8 bases of the junction left unmatched. There are 14 residues in the CDR3. The CDR3 coding sequence is TGCGCCAGCCGGACCGGGGGGGAGCCAGATACGCAGTATTTT. Translation gives CASRTGGEPDTQYF.

This clone has only a few counts. The chain has TRBV21-1 and TRBJ1-2; TRBD1 is the table's D call and was not checked against the DNA. TRBV21-1 represents a pseudogene. The CDR3 has 14 residues. The CDR3 sequence: CASTLTGTVLGYTF. The CDR3 region has the DNA TGTGCCAGCACCCTCACCGGGACAGTTTTGGGCTACACCTTC.